These 30 T cell receptor beta chains were sequenced from one sample in a study of T cell responses to AZD1222 COVID-19 vaccine. Some clones are missing from TCRdb's copy, which holds only in-frame ones; the method was immunoSEQ multiplex PCR. Of 45,000 to 65,000 clones in the sample, 80% to 90% were seen once. The sample here was peripheral blood, taken on day 0 of AZD1222 vaccination. The source is an adult in good health.

This chain uses TRBV15 with TRBJ1-2, with a weak D call TRBD1 (5 bases). This CDR3 has 13 residues. Trimming took off 8 bases at V and 4 bases at J, with 14 bases between the two ends. Germline V gene sequence: CDR1 LNHNV, CDR2 YYDKDF (reference sequence). The CDR3 DNA reads TGTGCCACCGCAGGACATGTCAGCTATGGCTACACCTTC. As protein: CATAGHVSYGYTF.

V gene TRBV7-2 combines with J gene TRBJ1-2, with TRBD1 identical over 7 bases. This CDR3 region has 17 residues. Trimming cost V 10 bases and J 0 bases; bases outside gene matches: 17. Per germline, CDR1 SGHTA and CDR2 FQGNSA. Here the CDR3 reads CATSPSGQPLANYGYTF. The DNA of the CDR3 is TGTGCCACTTCCCCTTCGGGACAGCCTTTAGCTAACTATGGCTACACCTTC.

CDR3 protein: CASSRTSGSDEQFF. CDR3 bases: TGTGCCAGCTCGCGGACTAGCGGGAGTGATGAGCAGTTCTTC. V is TRBV18 and J is TRBJ2-1, with 13 bases fitting TRBD2. CDR1 and CDR2 (germline): KGHSH, LQKENI. There are 14 residues in the CDR3. V lost 6 bases, J lost 8 bases, and 4 bases stayed unmatched.

The chain links TRBV11-1 to TRBJ1-1, with unresolved D. The CDR3 is 13 residues long. Germline values: CDR1 SGHAT, CDR2 FQDESV (reference sequence). Trimming removed 5 bases at V and 5 bases at J, with 12 bases between. This CDR3 reads CASSHLVRTEAFF. CDR3 bases: TGTGCCAGCAGCCACCTGGTACGGACTGAAGCTTTCTTT. The full variable domain, its missing parts supplied by reference TRBV11-1 and TRBJ1-1, is EAEVAQSPRYKITEKSQAVAFWCDPISGHATLYWYRQILGQGPELLVQFQDESVVDDSQLPKDRFSAERLKGVDSTLKIQPAELGDSAMYLCASSHLVRTEAFFGQGTRLTVV.

The chain has TRBV30 and TRBJ1-6; tentative D call: TRBD1 (6 bases). In germline, CDR1 is GTSNPN, CDR2 SVGIG (reference sequence). Trimming took 0 bases from V and 6 from J, leaving 6 bases between them. The CDR3 has 13 amino acids. The CDR3 nucleotides are TGTGCCTGGAGTGTACAGGGTAATTCACCCCTCCACTTT. Protein: CAWSVQGNSPLHF.

The chain carries TRBV12-3 or TRBV12-4 and TRBJ1-2; D call uncertain. CDR3 length: 13 residues. Trimming left V 1 base short and J 2 bases short, with 5 bases between. The CDR3 coding sequence is TGTGCCAGCAGTTTAGGGCCCAACTATGGCTACACCTTC. Its translation is CASSLGPNYGYTF.

This clone was counted once. V is TRBV9 and J is TRBJ1-2, with D unclear. This CDR3 contains 14 residues. V shed 2 bases and J shed 8 bases, with 16 bases lying between them. CDR1 is SGDLS, CDR2 YYNGEE, per germline. The CDR3 protein is CASSVGSPLTGYTF. CDR3 DNA: TGTGCCAGCAGCGTGGGGTCACCCCTCACAGGCTACACCTTC.

The chain combines TRBV7-2 with TRBJ1-4; D call uncertain. V was shortened by 5 bases and J by 8 bases, with 18 bases between the two germline ends. The CDR3 is made up of 15 amino acids. CDR1 is SGHTA and CDR2 is FQGNSA in the germline V gene. The CDR3 loop is CASSKDGLLGEKLFF. The CDR3, as DNA: TGTGCCAGCAGCAAGGACGGACTTTTAGGGGAAAAACTGTTTTTT.

The chain uses TRBV7-8 and TRBJ2-4; 9 nucleotides align to TRBD1. The V segment lost 5 bases and the J segment 8 bases; nucleotides outside the gene matches: 13. Germline V gives CDR1 SGHVS, CDR2 FQNEAQ. CDR3 size: 16 residues. CDR3 amino acids: CASSPVARQGGDIQYF. CDR3 nucleotides: TGTGCCAGCAGCCCGGTCGCCCGACAGGGGGGGGACATTCAGTACTTC.

The V gene is TRBV9, the J gene TRBJ2-1; D not resolved. V was shortened by 4 bases and J by 2 bases, with 10 bases between the two germline ends. Germline-derived CDR1 and CDR2 are SGDLS and YYNGEE. This CDR3 comprises 14 residues. CDR3 DNA sequence: TGTGCCAGCAGCCCGGACCCCCCCTACAATGAGCAGTTCTTC. Translating gives CASSPDPPYNEQFF.

This clone was recorded only once. V and J are TRBV19 and TRBJ1-4; D gene uncertain. Germline CDR1 is LNHDA and CDR2 is SQIVND (reference sequence). This CDR3 contains 10 residues. V was shortened by 7 bases and J by 8 bases, with 5 bases between the two germline ends. CDR3 region: CASKGEKLFF. The CDR3 bases are TGTGCCAGTAAAGGCGAAAAACTGTTTTTT.

This chain connects TRBV20-1 to TRBJ2-1, with 10 nucleotides matching TRBD2. J gave up 8 bases and V 6 bases, and 1 base lay outside the gene matches. Germline V gives CDR1 DFQATT, CDR2 SNEGSKA (reference sequence). The CDR3 runs to 11 residues. For the CDR3, the DNA is TGCAGTGCGCTAGCGGGAGATGAGCAGTTCTTC. Protein: CSALAGDEQFF.

This clone was counted between two and nine times. This sequence joins TRBV29-1 and TRBJ2-7; D perhaps matches TRBD1 (6 bases). Germline CDR1 is SQVTM and CDR2 is ANQGSEA. V was trimmed by 2 bases and J by 1 base, leaving 12 bases between them. The CDR3 length is 14 residues. For the CDR3, the DNA is TGCAGCGTTGAAACACCCACAGGGTCCTACGAGCAGTACTTC. Amino acid sequence: CSVETPTGSYEQYF.

The count of this clone is one. V and J are TRBV10-3 and TRBJ2-3; 10 bases match TRBD1. The germline gives CDR1 ENHRY, CDR2 SYGVKD. The CDR3 loop spans 14 amino acids. Trimming removed 8 bases from V and 2 bases from J; junction bases left unmatched: 4. CDR3 residues: CAIGQGVTTDTQYF. The CDR3 DNA reads as TGTGCCATCGGACAGGGGGTAACCACAGATACGCAGTATTTT.

This chain connects TRBV3-1 (or the pseudogene TRBV3-2) to TRBJ1-1; no reliable D call. CDR1 is LGHDT and CDR2 is YNNKEL in the germline V gene (reference sequence). This CDR3 has 13 amino acids. Trimming removed 1 base at V and 2 bases at J, with 5 bases between. This CDR3 reads CASSQAVNTEAFF. The DNA for the CDR3 is TGTGCCAGCAGCCAAGCTGTCAACACTGAAGCTTTCTTT.

This chain joins TRBV28 and TRBJ1-5; D is undetermined. This CDR3 region has 15 residues. V lost 2 bases and J lost 8, with 16 bases in between. Germline CDR1 reads MDHEN; CDR2 reads SYDVKM. CDR3 residues: CASSLVLPKDKPQHF. The CDR3 nucleotides read TGTGCCAGCAGTTTAGTCCTCCCAAAGGATAAGCCCCAGCATTTT.

The chain joins TRBV19 to TRBJ2-6, with TRBD2 identical over 11 bases. The CDR3 covers 19 residues. V lost 7 bases and J lost 0; bases outside the gene matches: 11. The germline CDR1 and CDR2 sequences are LNHDA and SQIVND (reference sequence). CDR3 sequence: CASNPSRGLAVSGANVLTF. The CDR3 coding sequence is TGTGCCAGTAACCCCAGTCGGGGACTAGCGGTCTCTGGGGCCAACGTCCTGACTTTC.

The V gene is TRBV29-1, the J gene TRBJ1-6, with 8 bases aligning to TRBD1. Unmatched junction bases numbered 5, after V lost 6 bases and J lost 7 bases. CDR1 is SQVTM, CDR2 ANQGSEA, per germline. The CDR3 length is 13 residues. CDR3 sequence (DNA): TGCAGCGTCGGACAGGGAGGAAATTCACCCCTCCACTTT. The encoded protein is CSVGQGGNSPLHF.

The chain combines TRBV2 with TRBJ1-2; the D gene is possibly TRBD1 (5 bases). Trimming removed 8 bases at V and 5 bases at J, with 15 bases between. Germline values: CDR1 SNHLY, CDR2 FYNNEI. This CDR3 contains 13 residues. The CDR3, as DNA: TGTGCCAGCCCTTACCAGGGAAGGTATGGCTACACCTTC. Its translation is CASPYQGRYGYTF.

The chain links TRBV6-5 to TRBJ1-4, with a possible D match to TRBD1 (5 bases). The CDR3 is 14 residues long. Germline V lookup: CDR1 MNHEY, CDR2 SVGAGI. The V and J ends lost 7 bases and 7 bases respectively, with 16 bases between them. The CDR3 protein is CASMWGSNSEKLFF. The CDR3 DNA follows: TGTGCCAGCATGTGGGGGTCCAATAGTGAAAAACTGTTTTTT.

This sequence joins TRBV7-9 and TRBJ2-3; no firm D call. This CDR3 comprises 14 residues. The V gene lost 2 bases and the J gene lost 5 bases, with 11 bases spanning the gap. CDR1 is SEHNR, CDR2 FQNEAQ, per germline (reference sequence). The CDR3 spells CASSLSSMGDTQYF. The CDR3 nucleotides read TGTGCCAGCAGCTTATCTTCGATGGGAGATACGCAGTATTTT.

The chain is built from TRBV5-6 and TRBJ1-3; D not certain. CDR3 length: 16 amino acids. The V gene lost 4 bases and the J gene lost 0 bases, with 14 bases spanning the gap. The germline CDR1 and CDR2 sequences are SGHDT and YYEEEE. The CDR3 region is CASSQSGRISGNTIYF. CDR3 nucleotides: TGTGCCAGCAGCCAAAGTGGTCGGATCTCTGGAAACACCATATATTTT.

V usage is TRBV1 and J usage is TRBJ1-6. TRBV1 is described as a pseudogene. CDR3 length: 15 amino acids. The CDR3 protein is CTSSQDRRYNSPLHF. The DNA of the CDR3 is TGCACCAGCAGCCAAGACCGACGGTATAATTCACCCCTCCACTTT.

V and J are TRBV15 and TRBJ2-7, with D unclear. V dropped 0 bases and J dropped 4 bases, with 7 bases sitting between them. This CDR3 region has 13 residues. Germline values: CDR1 LNHNV, CDR2 YYDKDF (reference sequence). The CDR3 loop is CATSRDVPYEQYF. The CDR3 nucleotides read TGTGCCACCAGCAGAGATGTCCCTTACGAGCAGTACTTC.

CDR3 sequence: CASSWGDVQETQYF. The CDR3 DNA reads as TGTGCCAGCAGCTGGGGGGACGTACAAGAGACCCAGTACTTC. The genes are TRBV7-9 and TRBJ2-5; possibly TRBD2 for D (6 bases). CDR1 is SEHNR and CDR2 is FQNEAQ in the germline V gene (reference sequence). This CDR3 is built from 14 residues. The V gene lost 4 bases and the J gene lost 2 bases, with 11 bases spanning the gap. Together with reference TRBV7-9 and TRBJ2-5, the CDR3 gives the full variable domain: DTGVSQNPRHKITKRGQNVTFRCDPISEHNRLYWYRQTLGQGPEFLTYFQNEAQLEKSRLLSDRFSAERPKGSFSTLEIQRTEQGDSAMYLCASSWGDVQETQYFGPGTRLLVL.

This clone was seen once. The chain combines TRBV2 with TRBJ1-2, with TRBD1 matching 9 bases. The V gene's germline CDR1 is SNHLY and CDR2 FYNNEI. The CDR3 is 13 amino acids. J lost 9 bases, V lost 5 bases, and 7 bases had no gene match. CDR3 amino acids: CASSFTGGGSYTF. In DNA, the CDR3 is TGTGCCAGCAGTTTTACAGGGGGCGGGAGCTACACCTTC.

This chain joins TRBV2 and TRBJ1-1, with D possibly TRBD1 on 5 matching bases. The CDR3 spans 11 residues. CDR1 and CDR2 (germline): SNHLY, FYNNEI. V lost 8 bases and J lost 11, with 15 bases in between. The CDR3 reads CASSGNVGAFF. CDR3 coding DNA: TGTGCCAGCTCAGGGAACGTGGGGGCTTTCTTT.

This chain uses TRBV6-2 or TRBV6-3 with TRBJ2-7, with 10 bases fitting TRBD2. The germline V gene has CDR1 MNHEY and CDR2 SVGEGT. J gave up 3 bases and V 1 base, and 3 bases lay outside the gene matches. The CDR3 loop spans 15 amino acids. The CDR3 nucleotides are TGTGCCAGCAGTTACTTTACTAGCGGGAACTACGAGCAGTACTTC. This codes for CASSYFTSGNYEQYF.

The chain uses TRBV4-1 and TRBJ2-5; possible D gene TRBD1, 7 bases. CDR1 is MGHRA, CDR2 YSYEKL, per germline. This CDR3 contains 16 residues. V shed 1 base and J shed 1 base, with 13 bases lying between them. The CDR3 loop reads CASSQGAGGSQETQYF. Written as DNA, the CDR3 is TGCGCCAGCAGCCAAGGGGCAGGGGGGAGCCAAGAGACCCAGTACTTC.

The rearrangement joins TRBV7-2 to TRBJ1-5; 7 bases are a match to TRBD1. Per germline, CDR1 SGHTA and CDR2 FQGNSA. After removal of 6 bases from V and 2 bases from J, the junction contained 10 bases not matched to a gene. This CDR3 comprises 16 residues. CDR3 DNA sequence: TGTGCCAGCAGTTTCGAGGGGGCGTCGCGCAATCAGCCCCAGCATTTT. Encoded protein: CASSFEGASRNQPQHF.